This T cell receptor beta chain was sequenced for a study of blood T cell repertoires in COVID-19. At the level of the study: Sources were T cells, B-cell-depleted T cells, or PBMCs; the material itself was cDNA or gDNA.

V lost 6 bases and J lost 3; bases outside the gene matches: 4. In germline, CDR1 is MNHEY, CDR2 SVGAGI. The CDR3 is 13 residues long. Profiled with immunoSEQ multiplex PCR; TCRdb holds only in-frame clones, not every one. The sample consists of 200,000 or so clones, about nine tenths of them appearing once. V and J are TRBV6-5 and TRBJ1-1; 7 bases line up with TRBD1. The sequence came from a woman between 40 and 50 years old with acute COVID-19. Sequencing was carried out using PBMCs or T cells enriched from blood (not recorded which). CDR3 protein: CASSRQGHTEAFF. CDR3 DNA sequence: TGTGCCAGCAGCCGACAGGGCCACACTGAAGCTTTCTTT.